The next 31 T cell receptor beta chains were all read from a single sample in a study of CD4+ T cells in melanoma. The table came from immunoSEQ multiplex PCR; TCRdb's copy has only in-frame clones and leaves some out. The top ten clones hold about 4% of a sample with 20,000 to 25,000 clones, around 79% of them seen once. The sequenced material came from cells from a culture (not recorded whether cultured in vitro). These receptor sequences come from a human donor with melanoma.

The rearrangement links TRBV12-5 to TRBJ2-7; D might be TRBD1 (6 bases). Germline CDR1 reads LGHNT; CDR2 reads FRNRAP. This CDR3 is built from 14 residues. V was clipped by 1 base and J by 3 bases, with 10 bases between them. CDR3 sequence (DNA): TGTGCTAGTGGTTTGGGTGGGGGCAGCTACGAGCAGTACTTC. Translation gives CASGLGGGSYEQYF.

The genes are TRBV27 and TRBJ1-2; D is unresolved. Trimming removed 6 bases at V and 8 bases at J, with 19 bases between. Germline V lookup: CDR1 MNHEY, CDR2 SMNVEV (reference sequence). The CDR3 spans 14 residues. CDR3 residues: CASRTYGGSTGYTF. In DNA form, the CDR3 reads TGTGCCAGCAGAACCTATGGTGGGTCGACGGGCTACACCTTC.

The chain is built from TRBV30 and TRBJ2-3, with D maybe TRBD2 (6 bases). The CDR3 sequence is 16 residues long. Looked up from germline, CDR1 is GTSNPN and CDR2 is SVGIG (reference sequence). Trimming took 3 bases from V and 4 from J, leaving 20 bases between them. The CDR3 coding sequence is TGTGCCTGGAGCTTCAACCCCTCACTAGCATCAGATACGCAGTATTTT. Protein product: CAWSFNPSLASDTQYF.

This clone was counted only a few times. This chain links TRBV11-1 with TRBJ1-1; maybe TRBD1 (6 bases). CDR3 size: 14 residues. Germline assignment: CDR1 SGHAT and CDR2 FQDESV (reference sequence). Trimming left V 7 bases short and J 1 base short, with 13 bases between. CDR3 DNA sequence: TGTGCCAGCAACCTGGACAGATGGAACACTGAAGCTTTCTTT. Protein sequence: CASNLDRWNTEAFF.

This CDR3 reads CAWNRPSGAFF. The CDR3 DNA follows: TGTGCCTGGAATAGACCCTCGGGGGCTTTCTTT. The chain uses TRBV30 and TRBJ1-1; no clear D gene. Germline CDR1 reads GTSNPN; CDR2 reads SVGIG (reference sequence). The CDR3 consists of 11 residues. The V end was cut by 4 bases, the J end by 11 bases, with 14 bases between. Variable domain in full (rest from reference TRBV30 and TRBJ1-1): SQTIHQWPATLVQPVGSPLSLECTVEGTSNPNLYWYRQAAGRGLQLLFYSVGIGQISSEVPQNLSASRPQDRQFILSSKKLLLSDSGFYLCAWNRPSGAFFGQGTRLTVV.

The V and J genes are TRBV11-3 and TRBJ2-2; possibly TRBD2 for D (5 bases). Trimming removed 5 bases at V and 4 bases at J, with 14 bases between. CDR3 size: 15 residues. The V gene's germline CDR1 is SGHNT and CDR2 YENEEA. The CDR3 sequence: CASSPSGMGTGELFF. As DNA, the CDR3 is TGTGCCAGCAGCCCTTCGGGGATGGGCACCGGGGAGCTGTTTTTT. The full variable domain, its missing parts supplied by reference TRBV11-3 and TRBJ2-2, is EAGVVQSPRYKIIEKKQPVAFWCNPISGHNTLYWYLQNLGQGPELLIRYENEEAVDDSQLPKDRFSAERLKGVDSTLKIQPAELGDSAVYLCASSPSGMGTGELFFGEGSRLTVL.

The V and J genes are TRBV7-9 and TRBJ2-3; 9 bases agree with TRBD2. CDR3 length equals 14 residues. Germline V gene lookup returns CDR1 SEHNR and CDR2 FQNEAQ (reference sequence). Losses at the gene ends were 4 bases for V and 4 bases for J; bases not matched to a gene: 3. CDR3 nucleotides: TGTGCCAGCAGCTCTAGCGGGGTCTCAGATACGCAGTATTTT. Its protein is CASSSSGVSDTQYF.

The chain carries TRBV25-1 and TRBJ2-7; the D gene is possibly TRBD2 (6 bases). The CDR3 length is 16 residues. Per the germline V gene, CDR1 is MGHDK and CDR2 is SYGVNS. Trimming left V 1 base short and J 0 bases short, with 13 bases between. The CDR3 DNA follows: TGTGCCAGCAGTGAATCGGGCGGAGGGAGCTCCTACGAGCAGTACTTC. Amino acids: CASSESGGGSSYEQYF.

The chain uses TRBV6-1 and TRBJ2-3; D might be TRBD1 (5 bases). CDR1 is MNHNS, CDR2 SASEGT, per germline. V shed 8 bases and J shed 5 bases, with 17 bases lying between them. CDR3 length: 14 residues. The CDR3 DNA reads TGTGCCAGCTGCAGGGCCGGCTCAGGAGATACGCAGTATTTT. This sequence encodes CASCRAGSGDTQYF.

This chain joins TRBV29-1 and TRBJ2-1; 8 bases match TRBD1. This CDR3 region has 14 residues. With 6 bases clipped from V and 3 bases from J, the junction kept 7 bases outside the gene matches. Germline V gene sequence: CDR1 SQVTM, CDR2 ANQGSEA. The CDR3 region is CSVLDRGDYNEQFF. CDR3 in DNA: TGCAGCGTCTTAGACAGGGGAGACTACAATGAGCAGTTCTTC.

The rearrangement joins TRBV4-1 to TRBJ2-5, with 12 bases aligning to TRBD2. V shed 1 base and J 1 base; nucleotides not matched to a gene: 10. This CDR3 is built from 19 residues. Looked up from germline, CDR1 is MGHRA and CDR2 is YSYEKL. The CDR3, as DNA: TGCGCCAGCAGCCAAGTTCCGGTCACTAGCGGGGGGCCCCAAGAGACCCAGTACTTC. Translated: CASSQVPVTSGGPQETQYF.

This clone showed up just a few times. The V gene is TRBV27, the J gene TRBJ1-6; no definite D call. Trimming took off 3 bases at V and 17 bases at J, with 23 bases between the two ends. CDR1 and CDR2 from the germline V gene are MNHEY and SMNVEV (reference sequence). This CDR3 spans 15 amino acids. The CDR3 DNA is TGTGCCAGCAGTTTGGTTTCTCCTTCGCTCACTAGGGTCCACTTT. Translation: CASSLVSPSLTRVHF.

The CDR3 region has the DNA TGTGCCAGCAGTCGGGACCGATTTAGGGAGACCCAGTACTTC. This codes for CASSRDRFRETQYF. The chain carries TRBV27 and TRBJ2-5; TRBD1 or TRBD2 may be the D gene (5 bases each). Germline CDR1 MNHEY, CDR2 SMNVEV (reference sequence). CDR3 length: 14 residues. The V end was cut by 5 bases, the J end by 5 bases, with 15 bases between.

The gene calls are TRBV6-1 and TRBJ1-1; D not certain. The CDR3 totals 13 residues. Looked up from germline, CDR1 is MNHNS and CDR2 is SASEGT. The V end lost 8 bases, the J end lost 6 bases, and 16 bases lay between the germline ends. CDR3 in DNA: TGTGCCAGCCGGTGGGGAAGGAGCTCTGAAGCTTTCTTT. This gives the protein CASRWGRSSEAFF.

The CDR3 coding sequence is TGCGCCAGCGGACAGAACTATGGCTACACCTTC. It specifies CASGQNYGYTF. The rearrangement joins TRBV10-2 to TRBJ1-2; a possible D gene is TRBD1 (6 bases). This CDR3 region has 11 residues. The germline gives CDR1 WSHSY, CDR2 SAAADI. V was pared by 8 bases and J by 2 bases, with 6 bases between.

The chain recombines TRBV5-1 with TRBJ2-2; 15 bases match TRBD2. Per germline, CDR1 SGHRS and CDR2 YFSETQ. Trimming cost V 4 bases and J 5 bases; bases outside gene matches: 12. The CDR3 consists of 19 residues. CDR3 nucleotide sequence: TGCGCCAGCAGCCTATCACCGGGACTAGCGGGGGGACAAACCGGGGAGCTGTTTTTT. This sequence encodes CASSLSPGLAGGQTGELFF.

In this sample, this clone turned up a few times. The chain joins TRBV5-6 to TRBJ2-3; 7 nucleotides align to TRBD1. The CDR3 runs 13 residues. Germline trimming cut 7 bases from V and 7 bases from J; bases unmatched to any gene: 9. Germline V gene lookup returns CDR1 SGHDT and CDR2 YYEEEE. Written as DNA, the CDR3 is TGTGCCAGCGTAAGACAGGGTTCAAATACGCAGTATTTT. It translates to CASVRQGSNTQYF.

The V and J genes are TRBV30 and TRBJ2-7, with D perhaps TRBD2 (5 bases). This CDR3 is built from 14 residues. Germline CDR1 and CDR2: GTSNPN and SVGIG (reference sequence). The V end was cut by 0 bases, the J end by 4 bases, with 13 bases between. This CDR3 reads CAWSVNGIYYEQYF. For the CDR3, the DNA is TGTGCCTGGAGTGTAAACGGGATTTATTACGAGCAGTACTTC.

In its sample, this clone was seen a few times. The chain joins TRBV15 to TRBJ2-7; D is uncertain. The CDR3 contains 13 residues. V was shortened by 0 bases and J by 4 bases, with 7 bases between the two germline ends. The V gene's germline CDR1 is LNHNV and CDR2 YYDKDF (reference sequence). The CDR3 DNA is TGTGCCACCAGCAGAGATCGGTGGTACGAGCAGTACTTC. This codes for CATSRDRWYEQYF.

A few counts support this clone. V gene TRBV29-1 combines with J gene TRBJ2-5; D is unresolved. This CDR3 comprises 11 residues. V lost 5 bases to trimming and J lost 5 bases, with 9 bases between them. Looked up from germline, CDR1 is SQVTM and CDR2 is ANQGSEA. The CDR3 DNA is TGCAGCGTTTTACCTTCGGAGACCCAGTACTTC. It yields the protein CSVLPSETQYF.

This chain links TRBV4-1 with TRBJ2-6; D remains unclear. V dropped 1 base and J dropped 2 bases, with 6 bases sitting between them. CDR3 length: 15 residues. Germline CDR1 reads MGHRA; CDR2 reads YSYEKL. The CDR3 sequence is CASSQGPTGANVLTF. In DNA form, the CDR3 reads TGCGCCAGCAGCCAAGGTCCGACTGGGGCCAACGTCCTGACTTTC.

This chain connects TRBV7-9 to TRBJ1-2; D remains ambiguous. The V gene's germline CDR1 is SEHNR and CDR2 FQNEAQ (reference sequence). The germline V and J ends were trimmed by 1 base and 5 bases, with 8 bases remaining between them. The CDR3 covers 13 residues. For the CDR3, the DNA is TGTGCCAGCAGCTTAGGTTCAAGGTATGGCTACACCTTC. Translation gives CASSLGSRYGYTF.

This chain joins TRBV6-4 and TRBJ1-5, with TRBD1 identical over 9 bases. The CDR3 runs to 14 residues. The germline gives CDR1 MRHNA, CDR2 SNTAGT. Trimming took 10 bases from V and 3 from J; bases not matched to a gene: 7. The CDR3 DNA follows: TGTGCCAAGGGAACAGGGGGCTACAATCAGCCCCAGCATTTT. Translating it yields CAKGTGGYNQPQHF.

V is TRBV5-1 and J is TRBJ2-2; TRBD1 matches 8 bases. V was clipped by 7 bases and J by 7 bases; unmatched bases: 6. Germline CDR1 reads SGHRS; CDR2 reads YFSETQ. There are 13 residues in the CDR3. CDR3 nucleotides: TGCGCCAGCTCCGGACAGGGCTACGGGGAGCTGTTTTTT. Encoded protein: CASSGQGYGELFF.

In this sample, this clone turned up a few times. The CDR3 here is CASSPQGLQGNSPLHF. CDR3 sequence (DNA): TGTGCCAGTAGTCCCCAGGGGTTACAGGGTAATTCACCCCTCCACTTT. The chain couples TRBV19 to TRBJ1-6; D perhaps matches TRBD1 (6 bases). This CDR3 comprises 16 residues. Germline CDR1 LNHDA, CDR2 SQIVND (reference sequence). V was trimmed by 5 bases and J by 6 bases, leaving 17 bases between them.

The V gene is TRBV7-6, the J gene TRBJ2-1; 10 bases line up with TRBD2. The CDR3 sequence is 15 residues long. Germline V gene lookup returns CDR1 SGHVS and CDR2 FNYEAQ. After removal of 2 bases from V and 5 bases from J, the junction contained 3 bases not matched to a gene. In DNA form, the CDR3 reads TGTGCCAGCAGCTTAACCCTAGCGGGGGACAATGAGCAGTTCTTC. Its protein product is CASSLTLAGDNEQFF.

V and J are TRBV4-2 and TRBJ1-5; no clear D gene. Trimming left V 4 bases short and J 2 bases short, with 12 bases between. There are 15 residues in the CDR3. Germline loops: CDR1 LGHNA, CDR2 YNFKEQ. The CDR3 coding sequence is TGTGCCAGCAGCCCGCAGTTTCTGGGCAATCAGCCCCAGCATTTT. As protein: CASSPQFLGNQPQHF.

The rearrangement joins TRBV5-4 to TRBJ2-3, with 11 bases lining up with TRBD2. CDR1 and CDR2 (germline): SGHNT, YYREEE (reference sequence). The V gene end was trimmed by 4 bases and the J gene end by 8 bases; junction bases not matched to a gene: 9. The CDR3 runs 15 residues. The CDR3 nucleotides are TGTGCCAGCAGCCGAATAGCGGGGGGGCCGGGTACGCAGTATTTT. Its translation is CASSRIAGGPGTQYF.

This chain joins TRBV5-5 and TRBJ2-2, with 8 bases fitting TRBD1. Trimming removed 3 bases from V and 2 bases from J; junction bases left unmatched: 6. CDR1 and CDR2 from the germline V gene are SGHKS and YYEKEE (reference sequence). This CDR3 has 16 amino acids. In DNA form, the CDR3 reads TGTGCCAGCAGCTCCGGACAGGGTTTAAACACCGGGGAGCTGTTTTTT. It is translated as CASSSGQGLNTGELFF.

V and J are TRBV5-1 and TRBJ2-3, with a possible D match to TRBD2 (6 bases). The germline V gene has CDR1 SGHRS and CDR2 YFSETQ. The CDR3 runs to 15 residues. V was pared by 7 bases and J by 2 bases, with 17 bases between. The CDR3 nucleotides read TGCGCCAGCTCCTTTGGGCGGGGTTTCACAGATACGCAGTATTTT. As protein: CASSFGRGFTDTQYF. The variable domain in full, completed from reference TRBV5-1 and TRBJ2-3, reads KAGVTQTPRYLIKTRGQQVTLSCSPISGHRSVSWYQQTPGQGLQFLFEYFSETQRNKGNFPGRFSGRQFSNSRSEMNVSTLELGDSALYLCASSFGRGFTDTQYFGPGTRLTVL.

The CDR3 spells CASRPLPGHQERRNTEAFF. CDR3 in DNA: TGCGCCAGCAGACCACTTCCGGGACACCAAGAACGAAGGAACACTGAAGCTTTCTTT. This chain joins TRBV4-1 and TRBJ1-1; tentative D call: TRBD1 (6 bases). Germline-derived CDR1 and CDR2 are MGHRA and YSYEKL. The CDR3 runs 19 residues. V was trimmed by 6 bases and J by 1 base, leaving 27 bases between them.